The clone carrying this T cell receptor (beta chain) was seen a handful of times. The antigen remains undetermined. This sample was taken from a study of persistence of HIV-infected CD4 T cells. Study-level background: Isolated cells were CMV- and HIV-1 Gag-responding CD4+ T cells. Suppressive ART had lasted a median of roughly eight years.

The stimulus was an HIV-1 Gag 15-mer peptide pool, roughly 1 ug/peptide/mL. CD40L/CD69 double-negative CD45RO-high memory CD4+ T cells were collected. Sequencing used immunoSEQ version 4 in survey mode. Sequencing was performed with immunoSEQ multiplex PCR; in TCRdb, only in-frame clones are kept and a portion is missing. The sample has 30,000 to 35,000 clones; roughly four fifths are singletons. Overall study findings and caveats: Compared with CD3/CD28-stimulated cells, CMV- and Gag-responding cells showed lower TCRbeta richness. Rare CMV-responding cells carrying HIV-1 proviruses were not analyzed separately for TCR.

CDR1 and CDR2 from the germline V gene are ENHRY and SYGVKD. V dropped 7 bases and J dropped 2; count of bases not matched to a gene: 6. There are 15 residues in the CDR3. The chain combines TRBV10-3 with TRBJ2-1, with 9 bases fitting TRBD2. The clonotype comes from an adult woman with HIV who was CMV-seropositive. The specimen comprised CD4+ T cells sorted from PBMCs after roughly 18-hour stimulation, sampled from a patient who received antiretroviral therapy. The CDR3 DNA sequence: TGTGCCATCAAAAGAGCGGGAGGTACCTACAATGAGCAGTTCTTC. Residues: CAIKRAGGTYNEQFF.